These 17 T cell receptor beta chains share one sample of origin, sequenced in a study of OX40 agonist ivuxolimab in advanced cancers. TCRdb's table, derived via immunoSEQ multiplex PCR, lists solely in-frame clones and lacks some. The sample has tens of thousands of clones, roughly nine tenths seen once. Sequences were derived from CD4+ or CD8+ T cells sorted from blood, sampled in a trial of the OX40 agonist ivuxolimab. The receptors here all came from an adult with an advanced solid tumor such as melanoma, head and neck, liver or kidney cancer.

This chain connects TRBV19 to TRBJ1-6; maybe TRBD1 (5 bases). V lost 3 bases and J 10 bases, leaving 16 bases between the germline ends. The V gene's germline CDR1 is LNHDA and CDR2 SQIVND (reference sequence). CDR3 length: 15 amino acids. The CDR3 sequence: CASSIRAPEGSPLHF. As DNA, the CDR3 is TGTGCCAGTAGTATCAGGGCCCCTGAGGGGTCACCCCTCCACTTT.

This clone was recorded once. The V call is TRBV4-1, the J call TRBJ2-5, with a tentative D call TRBD2 (6 bases). V was pared by 3 bases and J by 4 bases, with 9 bases between. The CDR3 sequence is 13 residues long. CDR1 is MGHRA, CDR2 YSYEKL, per germline. The CDR3 DNA follows: TGCGCCAGCAGCCAGACTAGACGAGAGACCCAGTACTTC. Encoded protein: CASSQTRRETQYF.

The chain couples TRBV5-1 to TRBJ2-3, with 8 bases lining up with TRBD2. Per the germline V gene, CDR1 is SGHRS and CDR2 is YFSETQ. Trimming at V came to 4 bases and at J to 0 bases, leaving 4 bases not matched to a gene. The CDR3 loop spans 15 amino acids. The CDR3 nucleotides read TGCGCCAGCAGCCCGCAGCGGGAGAGCACAGATACGCAGTATTTT. Residues: CASSPQRESTDTQYF.

This chain uses TRBV30 with TRBJ2-7, with 10 bases lining up with TRBD1. This CDR3 is built from 17 residues. Germline CDR1 reads GTSNPN; CDR2 reads SVGIG (reference sequence). After removal of 0 bases from V and 3 bases from J, the junction contained 11 bases not matched to a gene. The CDR3 DNA is TGTGCCTGGAGTGTACGCGAGTTTGGGACAGGGGACTACGAGCAGTACTTC. Translating gives CAWSVREFGTGDYEQYF.

This chain links TRBV5-1 with TRBJ1-4, with TRBD1 identical over 9 bases. V shed 1 base and J 2 bases; nucleotides not matched to a gene: 3. This CDR3 is 16 amino acids long. Per germline, CDR1 SGHRS and CDR2 YFSETQ. The CDR3 reads CASSLQTGGTNEKLFF. DNA for the CDR3: TGCGCCAGCAGCTTGCAAACAGGGGGCACTAATGAAAAACTGTTTTTT.

The chain couples TRBV15 to TRBJ2-5; TRBD2 matches at 8 bases. Losses at the gene ends were 4 bases for V and 3 bases for J; bases not matched to a gene: 4. The V gene's germline CDR1 is LNHNV and CDR2 YYDKDF (reference sequence). CDR3 length equals 14 residues. In DNA form, the CDR3 reads TGTGCCACCAGCACAGGACTAGCTGAAGAGACCCAGTACTTC. Translated: CATSTGLAEETQYF.

The chain is built from TRBV19 and TRBJ1-4; D ambiguous. V lost 3 bases to trimming and J lost 0 bases, with 11 bases between them. Germline V lookup: CDR1 LNHDA, CDR2 SQIVND (reference sequence). The CDR3 spans 16 residues. The CDR3 DNA sequence: TGTGCCAGTAGTATGAGCCAGCTGGCAACTAATGAAAAACTGTTTTTT. Its translation: CASSMSQLATNEKLFF.

The rearrangement links TRBV5-6 to TRBJ2-3; 9 bases fit TRBD2. The germline gives CDR1 SGHDT, CDR2 YYEEEE. There are 19 residues in the CDR3. J gave up 0 bases and V 5 bases, and 16 bases lay outside the gene matches. DNA for the CDR3: TGTGCCAGCAGTTTCTTGACTAGCGGTATCACCTCTAGCACAGATACGCAGTATTTT. Protein product: CASSFLTSGITSSTDTQYF.

Worth noting for this clone: At one end the junction does not follow the germline gene, possibly because of a read error. This chain uses TRBV28 with TRBJ2-7; D uncertain. The CDR3 covers 12 residues. In germline, CDR1 is MDHEN, CDR2 SYDVKM. The CDR3 reads CASSFRPMDLHF. CDR3 in DNA: TGTGCCAGCAGTTTCCGCCCAATGGACCTGCACTTC.

The CDR3 region is CASSQGRGPGDTQYF. In DNA, the CDR3 is TGCGCCAGCAGCCAAGGACGGGGGCCCGGGGATACGCAGTATTTT. The chain combines TRBV4-3 with TRBJ2-3; D is possibly TRBD1 or TRBD2 (6 bases each). Germline assignment: CDR1 LGHNA and CDR2 YSLEER. V lost 1 base, J lost 6 bases, and 14 bases lay in between. The CDR3 sequence is 15 residues long.

The chain employs TRBV6-5 and TRBJ1-6; D is uncertain. The length of the CDR3 is 13 residues. Trimming took off 7 bases at V and 2 bases at J, with 6 bases between the two ends. CDR1 is MNHEY and CDR2 is SVGAGI in the germline V gene. In nucleotides, the CDR3 is TGTGCCAGCACCGCAGCCTATAATTCACCCCTCCACTTT. It translates to CASTAAYNSPLHF.

This chain joins TRBV7-9 and TRBJ1-4; tentatively, D is TRBD1 (5 bases). This CDR3 region has 16 residues. Between the trimmed V and J ends, which lost 5 bases and 4 bases, there was a span of 17 bases. In germline, CDR1 is SEHNR, CDR2 FQNEAQ (reference sequence). The CDR3 coding sequence is TGTGCCAGCAGCCCAACGAGAAGGGGTTATAATGAAAAACTGTTTTTT. This sequence encodes CASSPTRRGYNEKLFF. Full variable domain (rest looked up from reference TRBV7-9 and TRBJ1-4): DTGVSQNPRHKITKRGQNVTFRCDPISEHNRLYWYRQTLGQGPEFLTYFQNEAQLEKSRLLSDRFSAERPKGSFSTLEIQRTEQGDSAMYLCASSPTRRGYNEKLFFGSGTQLSVL.

The table lists this clone with a few counts. The gene calls are TRBV19 and TRBJ2-7, with 7 positions matching TRBD1. In germline, CDR1 is LNHDA, CDR2 SQIVND (reference sequence). There are 15 residues in the CDR3. J gave up 3 bases and V 2 bases, and 7 bases lay outside the gene matches. The CDR3 loop reads CASSIRPGQNYEQYF. CDR3 nucleotide sequence: TGTGCCAGTAGTATACGCCCGGGACAGAACTACGAGCAGTACTTC.

The rearrangement links TRBV6-6 to TRBJ1-1; unclear D gene. CDR1 and CDR2 from the germline V gene are MNHNY and SVGAGI (reference sequence). Trimming left V 4 bases short and J 1 base short, with 10 bases between. This CDR3 has 14 amino acids. CDR3 sequence (DNA): TGTGCCAGCAGTTTCCCGGCCCCGAACACTGAAGCTTTCTTT. Its translation is CASSFPAPNTEAFF.

In its sample, this clone was seen once. The V call is TRBV6-1, the J call TRBJ2-2; D possibly uses TRBD1 or TRBD2 (5 bases each). Germline V gene sequence: CDR1 MNHNS, CDR2 SASEGT. Trimming shortened V by 7 bases and J by 6 bases, and 12 bases separated the two germline ends. This CDR3 region has 13 residues. CDR3 sequence reads: CASTSLGAGELFF. In DNA form, the CDR3 reads TGTGCCAGCACTTCTTTGGGGGCCGGGGAGCTGTTTTTT.

This clone occurred once. Within the sample, other DNA sequences also encode this same CDR3. This sequence joins TRBV30 and TRBJ1-5; D is unclear. The germline V and J ends were trimmed by 2 bases and 0 bases, with 2 bases remaining between them. The CDR3 totals 12 residues. The V gene's germline CDR1 is GTSNPN and CDR2 SVGIG (reference sequence). DNA for the CDR3: TGTGCCTGGAGTAATAGCAATCAGCCCCAGCATTTT. Residues: CAWSNSNQPQHF.

This rearrangement joins TRBV21-1 to TRBJ1-5; TRBD1 is taken as the D call from the table, unchecked against the DNA. TRBV21-1 is an annotated pseudogene. The CDR3 is made up of 19 amino acids. The DNA for the CDR3 is TGTGCCAGCGGGGAGGTGGGGAGACAGGGGGTAAATAGCAATCAGCCCCAGCATTTT. Protein product: CASGEVGRQGVNSNQPQHF.